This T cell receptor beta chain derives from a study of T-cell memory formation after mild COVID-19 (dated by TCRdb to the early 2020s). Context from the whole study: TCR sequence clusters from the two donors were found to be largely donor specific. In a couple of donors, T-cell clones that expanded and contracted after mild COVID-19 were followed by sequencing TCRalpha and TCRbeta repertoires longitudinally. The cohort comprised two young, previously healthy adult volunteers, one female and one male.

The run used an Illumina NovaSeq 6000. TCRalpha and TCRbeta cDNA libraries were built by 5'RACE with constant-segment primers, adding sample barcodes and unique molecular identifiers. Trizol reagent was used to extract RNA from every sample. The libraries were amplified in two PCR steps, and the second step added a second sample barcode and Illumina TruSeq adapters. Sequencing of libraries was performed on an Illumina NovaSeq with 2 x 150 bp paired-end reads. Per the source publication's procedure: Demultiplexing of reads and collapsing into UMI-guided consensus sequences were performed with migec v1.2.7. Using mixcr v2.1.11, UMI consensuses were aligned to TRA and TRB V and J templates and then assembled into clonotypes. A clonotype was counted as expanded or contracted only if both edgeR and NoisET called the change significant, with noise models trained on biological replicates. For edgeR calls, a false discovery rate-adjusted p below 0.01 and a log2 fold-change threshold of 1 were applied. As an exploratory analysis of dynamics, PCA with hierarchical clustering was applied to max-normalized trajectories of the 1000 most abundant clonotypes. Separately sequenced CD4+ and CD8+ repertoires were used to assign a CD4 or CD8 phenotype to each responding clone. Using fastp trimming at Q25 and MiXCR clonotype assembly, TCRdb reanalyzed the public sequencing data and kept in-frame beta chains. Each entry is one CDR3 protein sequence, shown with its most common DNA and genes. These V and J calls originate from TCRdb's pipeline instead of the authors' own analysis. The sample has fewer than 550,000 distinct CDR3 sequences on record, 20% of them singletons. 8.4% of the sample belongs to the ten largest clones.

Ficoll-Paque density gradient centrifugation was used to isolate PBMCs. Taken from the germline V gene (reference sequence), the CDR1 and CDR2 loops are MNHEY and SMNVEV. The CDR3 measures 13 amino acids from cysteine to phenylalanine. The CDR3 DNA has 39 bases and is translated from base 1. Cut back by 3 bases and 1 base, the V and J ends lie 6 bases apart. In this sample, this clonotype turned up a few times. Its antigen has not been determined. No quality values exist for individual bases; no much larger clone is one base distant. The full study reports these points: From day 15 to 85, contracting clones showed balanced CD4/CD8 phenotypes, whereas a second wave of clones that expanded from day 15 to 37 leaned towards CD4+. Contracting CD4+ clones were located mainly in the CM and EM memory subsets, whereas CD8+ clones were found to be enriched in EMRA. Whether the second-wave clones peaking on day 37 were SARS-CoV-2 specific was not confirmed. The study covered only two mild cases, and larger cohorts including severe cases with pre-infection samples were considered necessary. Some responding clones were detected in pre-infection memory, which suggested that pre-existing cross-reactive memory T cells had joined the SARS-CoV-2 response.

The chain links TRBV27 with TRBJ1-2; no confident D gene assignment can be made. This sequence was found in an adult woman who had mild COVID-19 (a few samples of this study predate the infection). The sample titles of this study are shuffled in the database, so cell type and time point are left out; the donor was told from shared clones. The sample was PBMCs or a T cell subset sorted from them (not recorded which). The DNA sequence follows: TGTGCCAGCAGTTTCTCGGGTAACTATGGCTACACCTTC. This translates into CASSFSGNYGYTF.